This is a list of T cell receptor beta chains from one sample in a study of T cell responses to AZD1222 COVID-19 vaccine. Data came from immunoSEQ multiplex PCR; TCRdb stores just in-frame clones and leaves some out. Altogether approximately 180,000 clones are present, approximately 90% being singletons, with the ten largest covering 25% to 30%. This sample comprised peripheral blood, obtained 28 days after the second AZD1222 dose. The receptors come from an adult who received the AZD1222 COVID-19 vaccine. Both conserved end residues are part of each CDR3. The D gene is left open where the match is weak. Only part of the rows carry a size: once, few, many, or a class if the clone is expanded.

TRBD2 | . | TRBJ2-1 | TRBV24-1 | TGTGCCACCAGTGATTATTCTAGCGGGCACAATGAGCAGTTCTTC | CATSDYSSGHNEQFF
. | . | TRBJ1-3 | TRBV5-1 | TGCGCCAGCAGCCCCGTTGGGACCTCTGGAAACACCATATATTTT | CASSPVGTSGNTIYF
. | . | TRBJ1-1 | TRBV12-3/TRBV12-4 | TGTGCCAGCAGTTATACAGGGGAAGCTTTCTTT | CASSYTGEAFF
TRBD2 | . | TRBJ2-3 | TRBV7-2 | TGTGCAAGTGTTAGCGGGAACGCTGCAGATACGCAGTATTTT | CASVSGNAADTQYF
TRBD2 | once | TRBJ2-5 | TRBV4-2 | TGTGCCAGCAGGGGAGGGCAGCCCAAAGAGACCCAGTACTTC | CASRGGQPKETQYF
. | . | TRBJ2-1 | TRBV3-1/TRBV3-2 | TGTGCCAGCAGCCCACGGGACTTGGGGGAGCAGTTCTTC | CASSPRDLGEQFF
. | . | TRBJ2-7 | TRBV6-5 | TGTGCCAGCAGTCCCCTCAACGAGCAGTACTTC | CASSPLNEQYF
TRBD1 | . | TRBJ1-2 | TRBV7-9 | TGTGCCAGCAGCTTAACGACAGGGAGCTATGGCTACACCTTC | CASSLTTGSYGYTF
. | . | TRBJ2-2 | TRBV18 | TGTGCCAGCTCCTACGACATGACAGGAGGCCCTAACACCGGGGAGCTGTTTTTT | CASSYDMTGGPNTGELFF
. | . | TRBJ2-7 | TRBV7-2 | TGTGCCAGCAGCTTAGCCCGGCCGATGACCTACGAGCAGTACTTC | CASSLARPMTYEQYF
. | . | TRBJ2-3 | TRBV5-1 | TGCGCCAGCAGCCTCCCGAGCACAGATACGCAGTATTTT | CASSLPSTDTQYF
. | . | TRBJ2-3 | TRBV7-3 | TGTGCCAGCAGCTTACTAGGGACTAGCACAGATACGCAGTATTTT | CASSLLGTSTDTQYF